Shown below are 30 T cell receptor beta chains from a single sample sequenced in a study of T cell clonotyping in hematopoietic cell transplantation. The time point was: recipient sample about 28 days before transplant, after cytoreduction. Clones were sequenced by immunoSEQ multiplex PCR, and TCRdb holds only the in-frame ones, with some missing. This table holds fewer than 100,000 clones, about 96% found once. The sample in question was peripheral blood mononuclear cells, obtained before stem cell transplant. All receptors derive from a woman between 50 and 59 years old with acute myeloid leukemia. Some clones in this sample may be carry-over from other donors' samples.

This sequence joins TRBV2 and TRBJ2-7; no definite D call. Trimming stripped 8 bases from V and 3 bases from J, with 11 bases between. There are 12 residues in the CDR3. In germline, CDR1 is SNHLY, CDR2 FYNNEI. The CDR3 region has the DNA TGTGCCAGCCAGTACGGATTCTACGAGCAGTACTTC. Protein sequence: CASQYGFYEQYF.

The rearrangement joins TRBV7-2 to TRBJ2-7; no reliable D call. The CDR3 totals 14 residues. Germline V gene lookup returns CDR1 SGHTA and CDR2 FQGNSA. V lost 1 base to trimming and J lost 0 bases, with 7 bases between them. DNA of the CDR3: TGTGCCAGCAGCTTAGATGGCCTCTCCTACGAGCAGTACTTC. As protein: CASSLDGLSYEQYF.

This clone was counted only a few times. The rearrangement uses TRBV2 and TRBJ1-6; tentatively, D is TRBD1 (5 bases). V was cut by 2 bases and J by 10 bases, with 12 bases left in between. Germline lookup yields CDR1 SNHLY and CDR2 FYNNEI. This CDR3 contains 14 residues. CDR3 DNA: TGTGCCAGCAGTGAATCGGGGGGTGTCTCACCCCTCCACTTT. It yields the protein CASSESGGVSPLHF.

The chain couples TRBV29-1 to TRBJ2-7; weak D call: TRBD2 (5 bases). V was clipped by 6 bases and J by 0 bases, with 15 bases between them. Germline CDR1 and CDR2: SQVTM and ANQGSEA. The CDR3 extends over 14 amino acids. DNA of the CDR3: TGCAGCGTCGATACGGACGGGAACTCCTACGAGCAGTACTTC. Translated: CSVDTDGNSYEQYF.

V and J are TRBV5-4 and TRBJ1-6; 11 nucleotides line up with TRBD1. Trimming took 4 bases from V and 8 from J; bases not matched to a gene: 2. Germline V lookup: CDR1 SGHNT, CDR2 YYREEE (reference sequence). The CDR3 loop spans 14 amino acids. The CDR3 DNA reads as TGTGCCAGCAGCCTGGGACAGGGGGATTCACCCCTCCACTTT. Translating gives CASSLGQGDSPLHF.

CDR3 protein: CASSSGLAGARSYNEQFF. Written as DNA, the CDR3 is TGTGCCAGTAGTTCTGGGCTAGCGGGGGCCCGCTCCTACAATGAGCAGTTCTTC. V usage is TRBV19 and J usage is TRBJ2-1; 10 bases match TRBD2. The germline V gene has CDR1 LNHDA and CDR2 SQIVND (reference sequence). The CDR3 runs to 18 residues. Trimming took 5 bases from V and 0 from J; bases not matched to a gene: 10.

This clone was observed once. Written as DNA, the CDR3 is TGTGCCAGCAGGACTGCGGTTTCTTCGAACTATGGCTACACCTTC. It yields the protein CASRTAVSSNYGYTF. The rearrangement links TRBV6-5 to TRBJ1-2; D call uncertain. The CDR3 extends over 15 amino acids. CDR1 MNHEY and CDR2 SVGAGI come from the germline V gene. Trimming stripped 6 bases from V and 2 bases from J, with 16 bases between.

V and J are TRBV14 and TRBJ2-7; D is perhaps TRBD2 (5 bases). V was trimmed by 3 bases and J by 2 bases, leaving 11 bases between them. Germline V gives CDR1 SGHDN, CDR2 FVKESK. CDR3 length: 14 amino acids. The CDR3 DNA reads as TGTGCCAGCAGCCAGGACTTAGGGACCTACGAGCAGTACTTC. This sequence encodes CASSQDLGTYEQYF.

The chain uses TRBV5-1 and TRBJ2-1; D gene ambiguous. The CDR3 loop spans 13 amino acids. The V gene's germline CDR1 is SGHRS and CDR2 YFSETQ. The V end lost 3 bases, the J end lost 5 bases, and 9 bases lay between the germline ends. CDR3 amino acids: CASSWVLNNEQFF. The CDR3 nucleotides are TGCGCCAGCAGCTGGGTCTTAAACAATGAGCAGTTCTTC.

The chain is built from TRBV19 and TRBJ2-3; 8 bases align to TRBD2. Germline V gives CDR1 LNHDA, CDR2 SQIVND (reference sequence). The length of the CDR3 is 15 residues. Trimming removed 6 bases from V and 1 base from J; junction bases left unmatched: 6. The CDR3 reads CASRLQAGGTDTQYF. CDR3 in DNA: TGTGCCAGTAGACTCCAAGCGGGAGGCACAGATACGCAGTATTTT.

As DNA, the CDR3 is TGCGCCAGCAGCCCCGGGACCTACACAGATACGCAGTATTTT. Protein sequence: CASSPGTYTDTQYF. J is TRBJ2-3 and V is TRBV5-1, with D perhaps matching TRBD1 or TRBD2 (5 bases each). CDR3 length: 14 amino acids. V was clipped by 4 bases and J by 2 bases, with 11 bases between them. Germline assignment: CDR1 SGHRS and CDR2 YFSETQ.

The V call is TRBV11-2, the J call TRBJ1-5; D unresolved. V shed 1 base and J shed 3 bases, with 4 bases lying between them. This CDR3 is built from 13 residues. Looked up from germline, CDR1 is SGHAT and CDR2 is FQNNGV. The CDR3 DNA sequence: TGTGCCAGCAGCTTAGGGTACAATCAGCCCCAGCATTTT. Translation: CASSLGYNQPQHF.

This chain joins TRBV28 and TRBJ1-1; tentative D call: TRBD1 (6 bases). CDR1 is MDHEN, CDR2 SYDVKM, per germline. V was trimmed by 5 bases and J by 11 bases, leaving 15 bases between them. This CDR3 has 12 amino acids. CDR3 nucleotides: TGTGCCAGCAGTCGAGGGCAGGGGTCGGCTTTCTTT. Its translation is CASSRGQGSAFF.

The V gene is TRBV30, the J gene TRBJ1-2, with D hard to call. CDR1 is GTSNPN and CDR2 is SVGIG in the germline V gene (reference sequence). Trimming removed 2 bases at V and 2 bases at J, with 6 bases between. CDR3 length: 12 residues. The chain's CDR3 is CAWSKRNYGYTF. CDR3 in DNA: TGTGCCTGGAGTAAAAGGAACTATGGCTACACCTTC.

V gene TRBV6-5 combines with J gene TRBJ1-3, with D tentatively TRBD1 (5 bases). Germline CDR1 is MNHEY and CDR2 is SVGAGI. Trimming took off 2 bases at V and 3 bases at J, with 14 bases between the two ends. The CDR3 contains 16 residues. CDR3 coding DNA: TGTGCCAGCAGTTACGGCGGCAATAGGGGTGGAAACACCATATATTTT. As protein: CASSYGGNRGGNTIYF.

The chain recombines TRBV4-1 with TRBJ1-5; no clear D gene. Trimming pared 3 bases from V and 1 base from J, leaving 10 bases between. Looked up from germline, CDR1 is MGHRA and CDR2 is YSYEKL. The CDR3 covers 15 residues. The CDR3 DNA sequence: TGCGCCAGCAGCCAGGGTGATAGGAGCAATCAGCCCCAGCATTTT. Its protein is CASSQGDRSNQPQHF.

V and J are TRBV5-1 and TRBJ1-2, with 7 bases fitting TRBD1. The CDR3 sequence is 15 residues long. The V gene's germline CDR1 is SGHRS and CDR2 YFSETQ. Trimming cost V 1 base and J 0 bases; bases outside gene matches: 3. CDR3 in amino acids: CASSLLGGSNYGYTF. The CDR3 DNA follows: TGCGCCAGCAGCTTGTTAGGGGGCTCTAACTATGGCTACACCTTC.

This sequence joins TRBV19 and TRBJ2-3, with D perhaps given as TRBD1 or TRBD2 (6 bases each). Germline CDR1 reads LNHDA; CDR2 reads SQIVND (reference sequence). The ends were cut back, 7 bases at V and 4 bases at J, with 24 bases in the middle. The CDR3 loop spans 17 amino acids. The CDR3 here is CASTLQRGGDTADTQYF. The CDR3, as DNA: TGTGCCAGTACCCTCCAGAGAGGAGGGGACACGGCAGATACGCAGTATTTT.

The rearrangement uses TRBV5-1 and TRBJ2-3, with D perhaps being TRBD1 or TRBD2 (7 bases each). V dropped 8 bases and J dropped 2 bases, with 27 bases sitting between them. Germline lookup yields CDR1 SGHRS and CDR2 YFSETQ. CDR3 length: 18 residues. Here the CDR3 reads CASTEGLAGGEITDTQYF. In DNA, the CDR3 is TGCGCCAGTACCGAAGGTCTAGCAGGGGGGGAAATCACAGATACGCAGTATTTT.

J is TRBJ2-5 and V is TRBV7-3; perhaps TRBD1 as D (5 bases). The CDR3 runs 14 residues. V was pared by 2 bases and J by 5 bases, with 12 bases between. In germline, CDR1 is SGHTA, CDR2 FQGTGA. The CDR3 is CASSLGAEGETQYF. CDR3 in DNA: TGTGCCAGCAGCTTAGGGGCGGAAGGGGAGACCCAGTACTTC.

The V gene is TRBV5-1, the J gene TRBJ1-1; a weak D match, TRBD1 (5 bases). This CDR3 is built from 13 residues. Germline values: CDR1 SGHRS, CDR2 YFSETQ. Trimming pared 3 bases from V and 3 bases from J, leaving 9 bases between. The CDR3 sequence: CASSWEGHTEAFF. The CDR3 region has the DNA TGCGCCAGCAGCTGGGAGGGGCACACTGAAGCTTTCTTT.

J is TRBJ1-2 and V is TRBV2; D may be TRBD1 (5 bases). CDR1 and CDR2 (germline): SNHLY, FYNNEI. Trimming took 7 bases from V and 4 from J, leaving 13 bases between them. The CDR3 contains 13 residues. In DNA, the CDR3 is TGTGCCAGCAACCCCGGGGGGGGCTATGGCTACACCTTC. This sequence encodes CASNPGGGYGYTF.

CDR3 DNA: TGTGCCTGGAGTCCACCCGGGACAATGAACACTGAAGCTTTCTTT. Translated, it gives CAWSPPGTMNTEAFF. The chain recombines TRBV30 with TRBJ1-1, with a weak D call TRBD1 (6 bases). Between the trimmed V and J ends, which lost 2 bases and 0 bases, there was a span of 13 bases. There are 15 residues in the CDR3. CDR1 GTSNPN and CDR2 SVGIG come from the germline V gene (reference sequence). The variable domain in full, completed from reference TRBV30 and TRBJ1-1, reads SQTIHQWPATLVQPVGSPLSLECTVEGTSNPNLYWYRQAAGRGLQLLFYSVGIGQISSEVPQNLSASRPQDRQFILSSKKLLLSDSGFYLCAWSPPGTMNTEAFFGQGTRLTVV.

This sequence joins TRBV28 and TRBJ1-5; 9 positions match TRBD1. Germline-derived CDR1 and CDR2 are MDHEN and SYDVKM. The CDR3 contains 17 residues. V was clipped by 1 base and J by 6 bases; unmatched bases: 10. The CDR3 nucleotides are TGTGCCAGCAGTTTATTCAGGGACAGGGTAGGTGGTCAGCCCCAGCATTTT. This gives the protein CASSLFRDRVGGQPQHF.

This chain joins TRBV29-1 and TRBJ1-2; 10 positions agree with TRBD1. This CDR3 is 11 amino acids long. Per the germline V gene, CDR1 is SQVTM and CDR2 is ANQGSEA. V dropped 6 bases and J dropped 7; count of bases not matched to a gene: 2. The CDR3 sequence: CSVRDRGGYTF. Written as DNA, the CDR3 is TGCAGCGTACGGGACAGGGGTGGCTACACCTTC. The full variable domain, in which reference TRBV29-1 and TRBJ1-2 provide the parts outside the CDR3, is SAVISQKPSRDICQRGTSLTIQCQVDSQVTMMFWYRQQPGQSLTLIATANQGSEATYESGFVIDKFPISRPNLTFSTLTVSNMSPEDSSIYLCSVRDRGGYTFGSGTRLTVV.

This clone appeared once. This chain links TRBV7-9 with TRBJ1-1; D may be TRBD1 (6 bases). Trimming removed 5 bases from V and 0 bases from J, with 13 bases in between. CDR3 length: 15 residues. Germline CDR1 SEHNR, CDR2 FQNEAQ (reference sequence). The CDR3 loop is CASSKLGQMNTEAFF. The DNA of the CDR3 is TGTGCCAGCAGCAAACTAGGACAGATGAACACTGAAGCTTTCTTT. The variable domain in full, completed from reference TRBV7-9 and TRBJ1-1, reads DTGVSQNPRHKITKRGQNVTFRCDPISEHNRLYWYRQTLGQGPEFLTYFQNEAQLEKSRLLSDRFSAERPKGSFSTLEIQRTEQGDSAMYLCASSKLGQMNTEAFFGQGTRLTVV.

The V call is TRBV6-1, the J call TRBJ1-5; weak D call: TRBD1 (5 bases). Per germline, CDR1 MNHNS and CDR2 SASEGT. This CDR3 region has 14 residues. Trimming cost V 3 bases and J 7 bases, with 13 bases left between them. The CDR3 region is CASSDGRVWQPQHF. In DNA, the CDR3 is TGTGCCAGCAGTGACGGCAGGGTATGGCAGCCCCAGCATTTT.

This sequence joins TRBV27 and TRBJ1-2, with D possibly being TRBD1 (5 bases). The CDR3 is made up of 13 amino acids. Looked up from germline, CDR1 is MNHEY and CDR2 is SMNVEV (reference sequence). Trimming removed 2 bases from V and 7 bases from J, with 11 bases in between. CDR3 in amino acids: CASSLGGVGGYTF. The DNA of the CDR3 is TGTGCCAGCAGTTTAGGGGGGGTAGGTGGCTACACCTTC.

V is TRBV2 and J is TRBJ1-2, with D perhaps TRBD1 (5 bases). V lost 2 bases, J lost 0 bases, and 10 bases lay in between. The germline CDR1 and CDR2 sequences are SNHLY and FYNNEI. The CDR3 sequence is 15 residues long. CDR3 residues: CASSEQGSPNYGYTF. As DNA, the CDR3 is TGTGCCAGCAGTGAACAGGGATCCCCTAACTATGGCTACACCTTC. Variable domain in full (rest from reference TRBV2 and TRBJ1-2): EPEVTQTPSHQVTQMGQEVILRCVPISNHLYFYWYRQILGQKVEFLVSFYNNEISEKSEIFDDQFSVERPDGSNFTLKIRSTKLEDSAMYFCASSEQGSPNYGYTFGSGTRLTVV.

V gene TRBV2 combines with J gene TRBJ1-5; D is unresolved. V dropped 4 bases and J dropped 1 base, with 11 bases sitting between them. Germline V gene lookup returns CDR1 SNHLY and CDR2 FYNNEI. CDR3 size: 15 residues. CDR3 in amino acids: CASSVSMDSNQPQHF. CDR3 nucleotides: TGTGCCAGCAGTGTCTCAATGGACAGCAATCAGCCCCAGCATTTT.